This is a list of T cell receptor beta chains from one sample in a study of metastatic and nonmetastatic thyroid tumors. Through MiXCR, TCRdb re-clonotyped the PCR reads. This sample has about 92,000 clones, with just under 15% found just once. The sequenced sample consisted of blood. The receptors were sampled from a female donor with papillary thyroid cancer or a benign thyroid nodule (not recorded which). Some clones in this sample may be carry-over from other donors' samples. CDR3s include the opening cysteine and the closing phenylalanine or tryptophan. D genes are given only for firm matches. Clone size is shown for a subset of rows, as once, few, many or a class of expanded clone.

D gene | J gene | clone size | V gene | CDR3 length | CDR3 protein | CDR3 DNA
TRBD1 | TRBJ1-5 | many | TRBV20-1 | 13 | CSARWGQNQPQHF | TGCAGTGCTAGATGGGGACAGAATCAGCCCCAGCATTTT
. | TRBJ1-1 | many | TRBV18 | 13 | CASSPQENTEAFF | TGTGCCAGCTCACCCCAGGAGAACACTGAAGCTTTCTTT
. | TRBJ2-1 | many | TRBV6-1 | 14 | CASSFGGPGNEQFF | TGTGCCAGCAGTTTCGGGGGGCCGGGTAATGAGCAGTTCTTC
. | TRBJ1-1 | once | TRBV4-1 | 17 | CASSLFCLQNYDTEAFF | TGCGCCAGCAGCCTCTTTTGCCTGCAGAATTATGACACTGAAGCTTTCTTT
. | TRBJ2-7 | . | TRBV19 | 15 | CASSTSGLTTYEQYF | TGTGCCAGTAGTACCTCTGGGCTCACCACCTACGAGCAGTACTTC
TRBD2 | TRBJ2-1 | many | TRBV6-1 | 15 | CASSTIASGVGGGFF | TGTGCCAGCAGTACTATCGCTAGCGGGGTCGGGGGGGGGTTCTTC
. | TRBJ2-3 | many | TRBV9 | 13 | CASSVGVTDTQYF | TGTGCCAGCAGCGTTGGGGTGACAGATACGCAGTATTTT
. | TRBJ2-5 | many | TRBV27 | 16 | CASSLFPGAHQETQYF | TGTGCCAGCAGTTTATTTCCAGGGGCCCACCAAGAGACCCAGTACTTC
TRBD1 | TRBJ1-1 | many | TRBV2 | 14 | CASSHTRDRTEAFF | TGTGCCAGCAGTCACACGCGGGACAGGACTGAAGCTTTCTTT
. | TRBJ2-7 | many | TRBV6-1 | 13 | CASRTAATYEQYF | TGTGCCAGTAGGACAGCCGCCACCTACGAGCAGTACTTC
. | TRBJ2-3 | few | TRBV20-1 | 16 | CSAIKLAGLGTDTQYF | TGCAGTGCTATAAAATTGGCGGGATTGGGCACAGATACGCAGTATTTT
TRBD1 | TRBJ1-2 | many | TRBV5-1 | 16 | CASSYKTGDGNYGYTF | TGCGCCAGCAGCTATAAGACAGGGGACGGTAACTATGGCTACACCTTC
. | TRBJ2-7 | many | TRBV28 | 12 | CASTLRVGEQYF | TGTGCCAGCACCCTCCGGGTCGGCGAGCAGTACTTC
. | TRBJ1-1 | many | TRBV19 | 11 | CASTLDRWAFF | TGTGCCAGTACCCTGGACAGATGGGCTTTCTTT
. | TRBJ1-6 | . | TRBV27 | 12 | CASMCGNSPLHF | TGTGCCAGCATGTGTGGGAATTCACCCCTCCACTTT
. | TRBJ1-6 | few | TRBV6-2/TRBV6-3 | 13 | CASSYLRGSPLHF | TGTGCCAGCAGTTACTTGCGGGGCTCACCCCTCCACTTT
. | TRBJ1-2 | . | TRBV15 | 15 | CATSRGQGEHEVYTF | TGTGCCACCAGCAGAGGCCAAGGTGAACATGAGGTCTACACCTTC
TRBD1 | TRBJ2-7 | many | TRBV14 | 15 | CASSRHGTGVYEQYF | TGTGCCAGCAGCCGACATGGGACAGGGGTTTACGAGCAGTACTTC
. | TRBJ2-7 | many | TRBV20-1 | 12 | CSAKMGAREQYF | TGCAGTGCAAAGATGGGGGCGAGAGAGCAGTACTTC
. | TRBJ2-6 | once | TRBV16 | 19 | CASSQILTGTPSGDNVLTF | TGTGCCAGCAGCCAAATATTGACAGGCACACCTTCTGGGGACAACGTCCTGACTTTC
TRBD1 | TRBJ1-2 | many | TRBV5-1 | 14 | CASSYRDRVHGYTF | TGCGCCAGCAGCTACCGGGACAGGGTCCATGGCTACACCTTC
TRBD1 | TRBJ1-1 | many | TRBV11-1 | 16 | CASSLGTGYRNTEAFF | TGTGCCAGCAGCCTGGGGACAGGGTATAGGAACACTGAAGCTTTCTTT
. | TRBJ1-2 | many | TRBV2 | 15 | CASSEVRGSNYGYTF | TGTGCCAGCAGTGAAGTCAGGGGCTCTAACTATGGCTACACCTTC
TRBD1 | TRBJ2-7 | many | TRBV20-1 | 14 | CSAGSDRGSYEQYF | TGCAGTGCGGGCTCGGACAGGGGCTCCTACGAGCAGTACTTC
. | TRBJ2-4 | many | TRBV27 | 14 | CASSSSRVENIQYF | TGTGCCAGCAGTTCCTCAAGGGTAGAAAACATTCAGTACTTC
TRBD1 | TRBJ1-2 | many | TRBV4-2 | 14 | CASSQLRDREDYTF | TGTGCCAGCAGCCAACTCCGGGACAGGGAGGACTACACCTTC
TRBD1 | TRBJ2-2 | . | TRBV24-1 | 17 | CATSDLRQGEETGELFF | TGTGCCACCAGTGATTTGCGGCAGGGGGAAGAGACCGGGGAGCTGTTTTTT
. | TRBJ1-5 | many | TRBV2 | 15 | CASKRISVGDQPQHF | TGTGCCAGCAAAAGGATAAGCGTTGGGGATCAGCCCCAGCATTTT
TRBD1 | TRBJ2-7 | many | TRBV12-3/TRBV12-4 | 15 | CASSEDRVTSYEQYF | TGTGCCAGCAGTGAGGACAGGGTCACGTCCTACGAGCAGTACTTC
TRBD2 | TRBJ2-3 | many | TRBV2 | 20 | CASSGYRGDSGGDPTDTQYF | TGTGCCAGCAGTGGGTACCGCGGTGACAGCGGGGGAGACCCCACAGATACGCAGTATTTT
TRBD2 | TRBJ2-3 | . | TRBV28 | 14 | CASSFLAGTDTHYF | TGTGCCAGCAGTTTTCTAGCGGGCACAGATACACATTATTTT
TRBD1 | TRBJ2-2 | many | TRBV10-3 | 17 | CATLTYSDKTGNGELFF | TGTGCCACCCTGACTTACTCGGATAAGACAGGGAATGGGGAGCTGTTTTTT
. | TRBJ2-5 | . | TRBV7-9 | 14 | CASSASDSQETQYF | TGTGCCAGCAGCGCCTCGGACAGCCAAGAGACCCAGTACTTC
. | TRBJ1-5 | many | TRBV2 | 15 | CASSGVFALNQPQHF | TGTGCCAGCAGTGGCGTTTTTGCCCTTAATCAGCCCCAGCATTTT
. | TRBJ2-5 | many | TRBV6-4 | 12 | CASRWTQETQYF | TGTGCCAGCCGATGGACACAAGAGACCCAGTACTTC
TRBD2 | TRBJ2-1 | once | TRBV6-1 | 16 | CASSITSGGDLHEQFF | TGTGCCAGCAGCATAACTAGCGGGGGGGACCTGCATGAGCAGTTCTTC
TRBD1 | TRBJ2-1 | few | TRBV6-6 | 17 | CASSSSRQGTTRNEQFF | TGTGCCAGCAGCTCCTCTAGACAGGGAACTACTCGAAATGAGCAGTTCTTC
. | TRBJ2-2 | . | TRBV6-1 | 17 | CASSERGGQWATVELFF | TGTGCCAGCAGCGAAAGGGGGGGACAGTGGGCGACCGTGGAGCTGTTTTTT
TRBD2 | TRBJ2-1 | many | TRBV7-2 | 15 | CASSPEGTTLNEQFF | TGTGCCAGCAGCCCGGAGGGGACTACCCTCAATGAGCAGTTCTTC
. | TRBJ2-7 | many | TRBV28 | 14 | CASSLPTGYNEQYF | TGTGCCAGCAGTTTACCAACAGGGTACAACGAGCAGTACTTC
. | TRBJ2-6 | many | TRBV7-3 | 15 | CASSQTGSGANVLTF | TGTGCCAGCAGCCAGACGGGGTCTGGGGCCAACGTCCTGACTTTC
. | TRBJ2-6 | many | TRBV19 | 16 | CASSGVVGSGANVLTF | TGTGCCAGTTCAGGGGTCGTCGGCTCTGGGGCCAACGTCCTGACTTTC
. | TRBJ2-2 | many | TRBV5-1 | 15 | CASSLSGIYTGELFF | TGCGCCAGCAGCTTATCCGGGATCTACACCGGGGAGCTGTTTTTT
TRBD2 | TRBJ2-7 | few | TRBV6-2/TRBV6-3 | 15 | CASRFGTSFSYEQYF | TGTGCCAGCAGATTCGGGACTAGCTTCTCCTACGAGCAGTACTTC
. | TRBJ2-1 | many | TRBV9 | 15 | CASSVGWGSYNEQFF | TGTGCCAGCAGCGTCGGGTGGGGGTCTTACAATGAGCAGTTCTTC
. | TRBJ2-4 | . | TRBV24-1 | 18 | CATSPGGQIPLAKNIQYF | TGTGCCACCAGCCCCGGGGGCCAGATACCACTAGCCAAAAACATTCAGTACTTC
. | TRBJ1-1 | many | TRBV11-2 | 12 | CASSRNRVETFF | TGTGCCAGCAGCCGGAACAGGGTCGAAACTTTCTTT
. | TRBJ2-3 | few | TRBV4-2 | 14 | CASSRGRGSDTQYF | TGTGCCAGCAGCCGGGGCAGAGGATCAGATACGCAGTATTTT
. | TRBJ1-5 | many | TRBV28 | 15 | CASSLRGLGNQPQHF | TGTGCCAGCAGTTTAAGGGGTTTAGGCAATCAGCCCCAGCATTTT
TRBD2 | TRBJ2-3 | few | TRBV5-4 | 19 | CASSLWTSGGAGKSDMQYF | TGTGCCAGCAGCTTGTGGACTAGCGGGGGGGCTGGGAAGTCAGATATGCAGTATTTT
TRBD1 | TRBJ2-7 | . | TRBV27 | 14 | CASSRGQGFYEQYF | TGTGCCAGCAGTAGAGGACAGGGTTTCTACGAGCAGTACTTC
. | TRBJ2-3 | . | TRBV3-1 | 14 | CAGSQEGGADTQYF | TGTGCCGGCAGCCAAGAGGGGGGGGCAGATACGCAGTATTTT
. | TRBJ1-1 | many | TRBV11-1 | 18 | CASFSQSFWSGGGTEAFF | TGTGCCAGCTTCAGCCAAAGCTTCTGGTCGGGGGGTGGCACTGAAGCTTTCTTT
. | TRBJ1-6 | many | TRBV6-1 | 15 | CASSPSEGYNSPLHF | TGTGCCAGCAGTCCCTCGGAGGGCTATAATTCACCCCTCCACTTT
TRBD1 | TRBJ2-1 | many | TRBV7-2 | 15 | CASSMRQGSYNEQFF | TGTGCCAGCAGCATGCGACAGGGATCCTACAATGAGCAGTTCTTC
TRBD1 | TRBJ1-2 | many | TRBV19 | 15 | CASSTPGQAKIGYTF | TGTGCCAGTAGTACACCGGGACAGGCTAAGATCGGCTACACCTTC
. | TRBJ1-1 | many | TRBV24-1 | 13 | CATSAEGSVEAFF | TGTGCCACCAGTGCGGAGGGCAGCGTTGAAGCTTTCTTT
. | TRBJ1-4 | . | TRBV7-8 | 16 | CASSLVGGATNEKLFF | TGTGCCAGCAGCTTAGTGGGGGGAGCAACTAATGAAAAACTGTTTTTT
. | TRBJ1-3 | many | TRBV9 | 15 | CASSPIVEGWDTIYF | TGTGCCAGCAGCCCCATAGTGGAGGGGTGGGACACCATATATTTT